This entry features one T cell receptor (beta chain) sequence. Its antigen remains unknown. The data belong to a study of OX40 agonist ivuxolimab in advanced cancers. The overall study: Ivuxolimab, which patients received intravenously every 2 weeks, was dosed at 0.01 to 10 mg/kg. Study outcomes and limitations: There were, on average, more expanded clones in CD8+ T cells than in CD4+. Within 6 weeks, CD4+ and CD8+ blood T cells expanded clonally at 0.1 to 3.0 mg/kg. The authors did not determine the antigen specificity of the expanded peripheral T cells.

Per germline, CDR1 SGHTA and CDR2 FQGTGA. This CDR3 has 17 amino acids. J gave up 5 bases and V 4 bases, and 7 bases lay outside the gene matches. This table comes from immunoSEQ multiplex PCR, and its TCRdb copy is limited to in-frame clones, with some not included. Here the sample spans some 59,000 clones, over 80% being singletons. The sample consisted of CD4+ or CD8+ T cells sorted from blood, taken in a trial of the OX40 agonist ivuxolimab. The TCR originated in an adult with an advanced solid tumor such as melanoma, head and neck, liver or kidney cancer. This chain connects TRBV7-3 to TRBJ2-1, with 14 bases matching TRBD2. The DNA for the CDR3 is TGTGCCAGCAGCTCTTCGGGACTAGCGGGAGTCCACAATGAGCAGTTCTTC. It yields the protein CASSSSGLAGVHNEQFF.